What follows is one T cell receptor (beta chain) and its context. Its target is not known. The data were produced by immunoSEQ multiplex PCR, yet TCRdb's version contains in-frame clones alone and is incomplete. The sample shows 160,000 or so clones, 75% to 90% of them seen only once. The V gene lost 3 bases and the J gene lost 0 bases, with 6 bases spanning the gap. This CDR3 comprises 14 residues. Germline CDR1 reads LNHDA; CDR2 reads SQIVND (reference sequence). The data are from a study of T cell responses to AZD1222 COVID-19 vaccine. Study conclusions and caveats: Among the donors, most were white British and more were female, and clonal diversity was possibly underestimated. Among spike-specific TCRs, nearly half reportedly target unmutated variant regions.

The rearrangement links TRBV19 to TRBJ1-3; D is ambiguous. This receptor was obtained from an adult who received the MenACWY meningococcal vaccine as a control. The specimen was peripheral blood, collected 28 days after the second dose of the MenACWY control vaccine. CDR3 DNA: TGTGCCAGTAGTATCTGGAGCTCTGGAAACACCATATATTTT. It yields the protein CASSIWSSGNTIYF.